A selection of T cell receptor beta chains follows, all from one sample in a study of regulatory T cells in long-lasting Graves disease. In TCRdb, the multiplex PCR reads were re-called with MiXCR into one record per CDR3 protein. The table has hundreds of thousands of distinct CDR3 sequences, around 15% seen once. The sample also formed part of further work on T cells in Graves' hyperthyroidism and ophthalmopathy.

The specimen was peripheral blood mononuclear cells (PBMCs), collected at new diagnosis, from a patient treated with antithyroid drugs. The source is a middle-aged woman with Graves disease. The conserved cysteine and the conserved F or W are not part of the CDR3 here. Size values are once, few and many counts, or a class for expanded clones, and some rows have none.

10	TRBV30	many	TRBJ2-2	AWKGASGELF
14	TRBV20-1	many	TRBJ1-2	SASAPAGTFSYGYT
13	TRBV18	many	TRBJ2-7	ASSPERGASYEQY
13	TRBV20-1	.	TRBJ2-1	SARDLAGGWNEQF
15	TRBV5-1	many	TRBJ2-3	ASSTEPTSGWADTQY
12	TRBV3-1	few	TRBJ2-5	ASRLDRLQETQY
14	TRBV5-5	.	.	ASTGPPDGYSYEQY
12	TRBV6-5	many	TRBJ1-4	ASSYDRTNEKLF
12	TRBV7-3	many	TRBJ2-1	ASSSAPGLTEQF
13	TRBV3-1	many	TRBJ1-1	ASSQDSAGNTEAF
13	TRBV10-3	many	TRBJ1-5	AISWGQGKGQPQH
13	TRBV12-3/TRBV12-4	few	TRBJ1-2	ASTYTGGAHYGYT
17	TRBV6-1	many	TRBJ2-7	ASSANRQGYSIGSYEQY
13	TRBV2	many	TRBJ2-5	ASRGASGYQETQY
13	TRBV12-3/TRBV12-4	.	TRBJ1-5	ASSEGQTNNQPQH
12	TRBV11-2	once	TRBJ2-1	ASSLWGGANEQF
11	TRBV4-1	few	TRBJ2-5	ASSQFREETQY
13	TRBV3-1	many	TRBJ2-3	ASSQGVPTRNTQY
14	TRBV5-1	.	TRBJ2-2	ASSPLDRSPTGELF
12	TRBV3-1	.	TRBJ1-5	ASSLQGENQPQH
9	TRBV5-1	many	TRBJ2-1	ASSLTTEQF
13	TRBV18	.	TRBJ2-5	ASSLTTGSRGTQY
11	TRBV6-1	few	TRBJ2-7	ASKGGGRDEQY
14	TRBV4-1	few	TRBJ2-1	ASSQDLAGVGNEQF
10	TRBV20-1	many	TRBJ1-2	SARTDSYGYT
12	TRBV19	few	TRBJ1-2	ASSPGTGAYGYT
13	TRBV18	.	TRBJ1-6	ASSPGNAKNSPPH
13	TRBV6-1	many	TRBJ1-1	ATQDHRGMNTEAF
12	TRBV5-1	few	TRBJ1-2	ASSSDRVGNGYT
13	TRBV13	once	TRBJ1-6	ASSLLNGRDSPLH
9	TRBV6-1	.	TRBJ1-4	ASALREKLF
12	TRBV13	.	TRBJ2-7	ASSPGRSPYEQY
14	TRBV4-1	.	TRBJ2-2	ASSQEAGGRTGELF
13	TRBV7-9	.	TRBJ1-1	AGSFSGDLNTEAF
13	TRBV28	few	TRBJ1-5	ASSFGPQGTQPQH
19	TRBV3-1	.	TRBJ1-5	ASSQVIGQGMGLWGDQPQH
14	TRBV12-3/TRBV12-4	.	TRBJ2-5	ASSELGQGAGETQY
13	TRBV7-2	.	TRBJ1-1	ASSPWDRGGTEAF
16	TRBV27	many	TRBJ2-3	ASSPRSPRVTSTDTQY
12	TRBV11-2	many	TRBJ1-1	ASSPMTVNTEAF
10	TRBV28	many	TRBJ2-7	ASSLSIYEQY
15	TRBV27	many	TRBJ2-6	ASRLGGRISGANVLT
12	TRBV20-1	few	TRBJ1-3	SASGTNSGNTIY
14	TRBV18	many	TRBJ1-1	ASSGGTQTMNTEAF
12	TRBV3-1	.	TRBJ2-5	ASSQPQLQETQY
12	TRBV11-2	.	TRBJ1-6	ASSVETVGSPLH
12	TRBV6-1	many	TRBJ2-3	ASSEPWGQDTQY
12	TRBV6-1	many	TRBJ2-1	ASIEASGVNEQF
11	TRBV29-1	few	TRBJ1-1	STHWGLNTEAF
14	TRBV6-1	.	TRBJ2-3	ASSPTTSGDTDTQY
14	TRBV12-3/TRBV12-4	many	TRBJ2-1	ASRPSGTGGRNEQF
12	TRBV12-3/TRBV12-4	many	TRBJ1-4	ASRIGTGNEKLF
13	TRBV5-1	few	TRBJ1-6	ASSSGRQVLGFLH
10	TRBV7-2	few	TRBJ1-2	ASSPFGGKRA
13	TRBV4-1	.	TRBJ2-3	ASSQAQHNRDTQY
18	TRBV5-1	few	TRBJ2-1	ASSFLGTSGGGSSYNEQF
12	TRBV19	few	TRBJ1-1	ASSALGRSTEAF
14	TRBV24-1	many	TRBJ1-5	ATSDLRQLSNQPQH
11	TRBV20-1	few	TRBJ1-1	SLGRGKDTEAF